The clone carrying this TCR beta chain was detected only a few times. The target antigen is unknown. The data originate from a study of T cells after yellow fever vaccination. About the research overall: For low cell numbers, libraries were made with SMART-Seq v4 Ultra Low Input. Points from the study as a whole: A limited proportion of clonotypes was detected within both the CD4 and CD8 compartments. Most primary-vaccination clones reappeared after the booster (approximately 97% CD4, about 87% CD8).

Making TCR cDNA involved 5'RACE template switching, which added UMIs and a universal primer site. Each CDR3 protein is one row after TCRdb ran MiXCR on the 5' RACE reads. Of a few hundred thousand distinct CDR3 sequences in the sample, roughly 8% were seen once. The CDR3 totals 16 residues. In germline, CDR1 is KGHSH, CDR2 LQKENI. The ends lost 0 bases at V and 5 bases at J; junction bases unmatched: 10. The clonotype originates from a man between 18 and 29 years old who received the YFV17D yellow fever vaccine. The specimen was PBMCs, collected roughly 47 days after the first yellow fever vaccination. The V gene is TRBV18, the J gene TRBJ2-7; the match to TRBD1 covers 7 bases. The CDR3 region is CASSPPGTVVSNEQYF. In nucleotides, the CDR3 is TGTGCCAGCTCACCACCGGGGACAGTTGTTTCCAACGAGCAGTACTTC.